This T cell receptor beta chain derives from a study of OX40 agonist ivuxolimab in advanced cancers. Germline-derived CDR1 and CDR2 are LNHDA and SQIVND (reference sequence). The V end lost 1 base, the J end lost 7 bases, and 11 bases lay between the germline ends. CDR3 length: 14 residues. With autoimmune disease history or systemic immunosuppression, patients were excluded. This clone appeared a few times. The assay was immunoSEQ multiplex PCR, and TCRdb's table has in-frame clones only and misses some. The repertoire includes 60,000 to 70,000 clones, roughly nine tenths of them detected once, and 1.3% sits in the top ten.

The starting material was CD4+ or CD8+ T cells sorted from blood, obtained in a trial of the OX40 agonist ivuxolimab. The receptor was derived from an adult with an advanced solid tumor such as melanoma, head and neck, liver or kidney cancer. The J gene is TRBJ1-5, the V gene TRBV19; D gene ambiguous. The CDR3 region has the DNA TGTGCCAGTAGTATAGGGAGTGGGGAGCAGCCCCAGCATTTT. It specifies CASSIGSGEQPQHF.